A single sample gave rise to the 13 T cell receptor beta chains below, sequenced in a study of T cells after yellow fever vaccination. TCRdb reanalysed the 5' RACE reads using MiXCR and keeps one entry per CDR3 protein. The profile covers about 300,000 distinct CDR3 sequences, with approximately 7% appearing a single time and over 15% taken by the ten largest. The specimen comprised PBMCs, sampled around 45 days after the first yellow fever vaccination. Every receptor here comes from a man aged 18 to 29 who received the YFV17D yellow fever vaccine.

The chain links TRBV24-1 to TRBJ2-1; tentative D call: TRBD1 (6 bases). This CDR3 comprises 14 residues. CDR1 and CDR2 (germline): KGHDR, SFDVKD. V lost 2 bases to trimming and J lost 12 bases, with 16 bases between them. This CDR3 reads CATSDSITGTVQFF. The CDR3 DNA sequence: TGTGCCACCAGTGATTCGATAACAGGGACGGTGCAGTTCTTC.

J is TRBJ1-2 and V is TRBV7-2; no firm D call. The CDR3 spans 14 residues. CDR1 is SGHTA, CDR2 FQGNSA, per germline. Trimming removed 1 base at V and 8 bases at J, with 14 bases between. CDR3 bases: TGTACCAGCAGCTTAGGTCCGGGGAGGAGGGGCTACACCTTC. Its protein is CTSSLGPGRRGYTF.

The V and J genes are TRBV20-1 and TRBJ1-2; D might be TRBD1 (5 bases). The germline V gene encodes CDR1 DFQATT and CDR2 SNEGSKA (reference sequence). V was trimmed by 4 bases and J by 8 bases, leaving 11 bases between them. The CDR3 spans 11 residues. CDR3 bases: TGCAGTGCTACCCCAGGGTACGGCTACACCTTC. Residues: CSATPGYGYTF.

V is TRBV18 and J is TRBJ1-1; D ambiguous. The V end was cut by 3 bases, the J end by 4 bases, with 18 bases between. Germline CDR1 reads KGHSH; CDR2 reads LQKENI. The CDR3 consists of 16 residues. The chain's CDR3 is CASSPWSGGHFTEAFF. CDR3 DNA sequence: TGTGCCAGCTCACCGTGGTCCGGCGGGCATTTCACTGAAGCTTTCTTT.

Here the CDR3 reads CASSARGGVEKLFF. The CDR3 DNA is TGTGCCAGCAGTGCTCGCGGGGGGGTTGAAAAACTGTTTTTT. The chain recombines TRBV6-1 with TRBJ1-4; the D gene is possibly TRBD1 (5 bases). The V end lost 4 bases, the J end lost 7 bases, and 13 bases lay between the germline ends. Germline V gene lookup returns CDR1 MNHNS and CDR2 SASEGT. The CDR3 consists of 14 residues.

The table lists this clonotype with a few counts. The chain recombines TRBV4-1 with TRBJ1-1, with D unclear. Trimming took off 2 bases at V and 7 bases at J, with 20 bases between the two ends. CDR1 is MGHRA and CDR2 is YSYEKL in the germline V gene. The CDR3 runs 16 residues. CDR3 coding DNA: TGCGCCAGCAGCCAATCTTCCAGTAGGCTCCTCAATGAAGCTTTCTTT. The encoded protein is CASSQSSSRLLNEAFF.

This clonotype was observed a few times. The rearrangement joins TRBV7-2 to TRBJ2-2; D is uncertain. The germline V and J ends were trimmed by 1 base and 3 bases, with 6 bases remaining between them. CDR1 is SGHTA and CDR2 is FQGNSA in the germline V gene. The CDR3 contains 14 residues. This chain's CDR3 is CASSLVAHTGELFF. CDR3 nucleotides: TGTGCCAGCAGCTTAGTCGCGCACACCGGGGAGCTGTTTTTT.

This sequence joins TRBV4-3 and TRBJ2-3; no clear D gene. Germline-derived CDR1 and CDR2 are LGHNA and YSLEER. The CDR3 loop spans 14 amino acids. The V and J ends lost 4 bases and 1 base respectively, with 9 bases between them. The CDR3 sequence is CASSRMTRTDTQYF. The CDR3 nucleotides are TGCGCCAGCAGCCGCATGACTCGCACAGATACGCAGTATTTT.

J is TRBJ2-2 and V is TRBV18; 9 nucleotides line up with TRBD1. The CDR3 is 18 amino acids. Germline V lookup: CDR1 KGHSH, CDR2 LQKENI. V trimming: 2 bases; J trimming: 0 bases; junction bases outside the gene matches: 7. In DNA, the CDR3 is TGTGCCAGCTCACCAAGACAGGGGGACCCTTCGAACACCGGGGAGCTGTTTTTT. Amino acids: CASSPRQGDPSNTGELFF. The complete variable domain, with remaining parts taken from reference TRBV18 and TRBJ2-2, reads NAGVMQNPRHLVRRRGQEARLRCSPMKGHSHVYWYRQLPEEGLKFMVYLQKENIIDESGMPKERFSAEFPKEGPSILRIQQVVRGDSAAYFCASSPRQGDPSNTGELFFGEGSRLTVL.

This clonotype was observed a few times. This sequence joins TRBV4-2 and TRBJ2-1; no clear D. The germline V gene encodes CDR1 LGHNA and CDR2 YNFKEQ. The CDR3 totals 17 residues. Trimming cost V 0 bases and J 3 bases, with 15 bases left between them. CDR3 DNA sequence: TGTGCCAGCAGCCAAGATCGCAGCCTGGGTCTCTACAATGAGCAGTTCTTC. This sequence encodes CASSQDRSLGLYNEQFF.

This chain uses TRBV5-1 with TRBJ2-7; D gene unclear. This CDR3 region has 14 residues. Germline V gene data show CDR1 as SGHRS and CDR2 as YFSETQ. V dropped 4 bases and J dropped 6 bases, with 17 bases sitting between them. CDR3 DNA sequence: TGCGCCAGCAGCCCCCCGTGGCCTCAGCCCGAGCAGTACGTC. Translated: CASSPPWPQPEQYV.

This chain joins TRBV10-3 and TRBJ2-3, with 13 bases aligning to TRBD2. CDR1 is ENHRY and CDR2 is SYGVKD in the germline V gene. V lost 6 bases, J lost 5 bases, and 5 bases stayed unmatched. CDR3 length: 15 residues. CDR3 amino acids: CAISVTSGGKDTQYF. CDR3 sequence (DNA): TGTGCCATCAGCGTGACTAGCGGGGGGAAAGATACGCAGTATTTT.

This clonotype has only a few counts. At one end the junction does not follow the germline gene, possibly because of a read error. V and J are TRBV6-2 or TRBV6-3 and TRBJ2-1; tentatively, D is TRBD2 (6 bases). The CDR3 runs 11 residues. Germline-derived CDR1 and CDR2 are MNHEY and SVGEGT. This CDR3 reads CASEDGGLLVF. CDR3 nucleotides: TGTGCCAGCGAAGACGGGGGACTTTTGGTCTTC.